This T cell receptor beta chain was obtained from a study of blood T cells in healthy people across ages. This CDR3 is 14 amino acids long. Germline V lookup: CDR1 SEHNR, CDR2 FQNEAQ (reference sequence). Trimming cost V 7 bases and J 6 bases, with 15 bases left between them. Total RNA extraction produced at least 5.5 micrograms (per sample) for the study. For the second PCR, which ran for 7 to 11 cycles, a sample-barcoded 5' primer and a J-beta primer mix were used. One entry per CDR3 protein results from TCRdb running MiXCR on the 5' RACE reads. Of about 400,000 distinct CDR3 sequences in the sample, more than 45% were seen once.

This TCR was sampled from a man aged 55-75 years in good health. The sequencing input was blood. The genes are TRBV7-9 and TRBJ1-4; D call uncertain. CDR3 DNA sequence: TGTGCCAGCACCGTTTCTGGGCCGTATGAAAAACTGTTTTTT. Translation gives CASTVSGPYEKLFF.